This T cell receptor (beta chain) was sequenced during a study of control samples from healthy donors and cancer patients. CDR3 length: 16 amino acids. Losses at the gene ends were 4 bases for V and 7 bases for J; bases not matched to a gene: 9. Germline CDR1 SGDLS, CDR2 YYNGEE. Clones were sequenced by immunoSEQ multiplex PCR, and TCRdb holds only the in-frame ones, with some missing. The data contain over 100,000 clones, approximately 92% of them singletons. This TCR derives from a woman in her 50s in good health. This chain connects TRBV9 to TRBJ2-1; TRBD2 aligns across 12 bases. What was sequenced was blood. The CDR3, as DNA: TGTGCCAGCAGCTTGATTCTAGCGGGAGGGCATAATGAGCAGTTCTTC. Its protein is CASSLILAGGHNEQFF.